Each of the 12 T cell receptor beta chains below was sequenced from the same sample in a study of blood T cell repertoires in COVID-19. Profiling relied on immunoSEQ multiplex PCR, and the TCRdb table lists in-frame clones only, not all of them. The table has over 200,000 clones, around four fifths seen once; the top ten hold 8% to 10%. The source material was peripheral blood. Receptors were obtained from a woman aged 45-59 years with acute or convalescent COVID-19.

The gene calls are TRBV6-4 and TRBJ2-1, with TRBD1 identical over 7 bases. This CDR3 spans 14 amino acids. Losses at the gene ends were 4 bases for V and 7 bases for J; bases not matched to a gene: 7. Germline V lookup: CDR1 MRHNA, CDR2 SNTAGT. CDR3 region: CASSARTGFNEQFF. The CDR3 DNA is TGTGCCAGCAGTGCCCGGACAGGTTTTAATGAGCAGTTCTTC.

The V and J genes are TRBV24-1 and TRBJ2-2, with 9 bases lining up with TRBD1. Germline CDR1 reads KGHDR; CDR2 reads SFDVKD. The length of the CDR3 is 14 residues. J gave up 4 bases and V 7 bases, and 3 bases lay outside the gene matches. CDR3 bases: TGTGCCACCAGACGGACAGGGGCCACCGGGGAGCTGTTTTTT. It encodes CATRRTGATGELFF.

V and J are TRBV10-2 and TRBJ2-5; possibly TRBD1 for D (6 bases). CDR3 length: 13 amino acids. Germline lookup yields CDR1 WSHSY and CDR2 SAAADI. V gave up 6 bases and J gave up 4 bases, with 12 bases separating them. The CDR3 sequence: CASSNDRSETQYF. CDR3 in DNA: TGCGCCAGCAGCAACGACAGGTCAGAGACCCAGTACTTC.

This clone is a singleton in its sample. The chain couples TRBV5-4 to TRBJ2-1; D may be TRBD2 (7 bases). CDR1 SGHNT and CDR2 YYREEE come from the germline V gene (reference sequence). V lost 3 bases, J lost 7 bases, and 14 bases lay in between. There are 14 residues in the CDR3. CDR3 in DNA: TGTGCCAGCAGCTCGCCCCGGGGGGCAAATGAGCAGTTCTTC. Protein sequence: CASSSPRGANEQFF. The full variable domain, its missing parts supplied by reference TRBV5-4 and TRBJ2-1, is ETGVTQSPTHLIKTRGQQVTLRCSSQSGHNTVSWYQQALGQGPQFIFQYYREEENGRGNFPPRFSGLQFPNYSSELNVNALELDDSALYLCASSSPRGANEQFFGPGTRLTVL.

This chain joins TRBV4-1 and TRBJ2-3; 13 bases agree with TRBD2. CDR1 is MGHRA and CDR2 is YSYEKL in the germline V gene. V shed 3 bases and J 5 bases; nucleotides not matched to a gene: 14. The CDR3 extends over 19 amino acids. The CDR3 nucleotides are TGCGCCAGCAGCCAGCGTTTTGACGGGACTAGCGGGGAGATAGATACGCAGTATTTT. This translates into CASSQRFDGTSGEIDTQYF.

The chain has TRBV11-2 and TRBJ1-6, with 7 bases that match TRBD1. The CDR3 contains 16 residues. V trimming: 7 bases; J trimming: 5 bases; junction bases outside the gene matches: 11. Looked up from germline, CDR1 is SGHAT and CDR2 is FQNNGV. The CDR3 DNA is TGTGCCAGCAACAGCTTAACACAGGGGCATAATTCACCCCTCCACTTT. It codes for CASNSLTQGHNSPLHF.

The genes are TRBV28 and TRBJ1-3; D unclear. The CDR3 runs to 16 residues. In germline, CDR1 is MDHEN, CDR2 SYDVKM. V lost 4 bases and J lost 3, with 16 bases in between. CDR3 in amino acids: CASSSRSFRFGNTIYF. In DNA, the CDR3 is TGTGCCAGCAGTTCCCGATCCTTCCGGTTTGGAAACACCATATATTTT.

This sequence joins TRBV30 and TRBJ1-5, with D maybe TRBD1 (6 bases). Trimming left V 0 bases short and J 4 bases short, with 13 bases between. The CDR3 is 15 amino acids. CDR1 GTSNPN and CDR2 SVGIG come from the germline V gene (reference sequence). CDR3 residues: CAWSVPRQGNQPQHF. The CDR3 bases are TGTGCCTGGAGTGTACCGCGGCAGGGGAATCAGCCCCAGCATTTT.

A few counts support this clone. This sequence joins TRBV5-1 and TRBJ1-6; 7 positions match TRBD1. The junction had 6 bases not matched to a gene; V was cut back by 1 base and J by 8 bases. Germline V gene data show CDR1 as SGHRS and CDR2 as YFSETQ. This CDR3 is built from 15 residues. DNA for the CDR3: TGCGCCAGCAGCTTGAGAGGTGACAGGGATTCACCCCTCCACTTT. It specifies CASSLRGDRDSPLHF.

This clone was counted once. The CDR3 nucleotides are TGTGCCAGCAGCTTAGGTCTTACAGGCTCTGGAAACACCATATATTTT. Its translation: CASSLGLTGSGNTIYF. The chain employs TRBV11-2 and TRBJ1-3; D perhaps matches TRBD1 (5 bases). Germline V gene data show CDR1 as SGHAT and CDR2 as FQNNGV. Deletions cut 1 base from V and 0 bases from J, with 10 bases between. The CDR3 has 16 amino acids.

There are a few counts of this clone. The rearrangement links TRBV7-9 to TRBJ2-2; D might be TRBD1 (5 bases). This CDR3 comprises 15 residues. V lost 5 bases to trimming and J lost 4 bases, with 14 bases between them. CDR1 and CDR2 from the germline V gene are SEHNR and FQNEAQ (reference sequence). This chain's CDR3 is CASSPQGESTGELFF. CDR3 nucleotides: TGTGCCAGCAGCCCACAAGGGGAAAGCACCGGGGAGCTGTTTTTT.

The V call is TRBV14, the J call TRBJ1-1, with TRBD1 matching over 7 bases. Germline V gene data show CDR1 as SGHDN and CDR2 as FVKESK. V shed 1 base and J 1 base; nucleotides not matched to a gene: 9. The CDR3 has 17 amino acids. The CDR3 protein is CASSQGVRRGRNTEAFF. The CDR3 bases are TGTGCCAGCAGCCAAGGAGTTAGAAGGGGGCGGAACACTGAAGCTTTCTTT.